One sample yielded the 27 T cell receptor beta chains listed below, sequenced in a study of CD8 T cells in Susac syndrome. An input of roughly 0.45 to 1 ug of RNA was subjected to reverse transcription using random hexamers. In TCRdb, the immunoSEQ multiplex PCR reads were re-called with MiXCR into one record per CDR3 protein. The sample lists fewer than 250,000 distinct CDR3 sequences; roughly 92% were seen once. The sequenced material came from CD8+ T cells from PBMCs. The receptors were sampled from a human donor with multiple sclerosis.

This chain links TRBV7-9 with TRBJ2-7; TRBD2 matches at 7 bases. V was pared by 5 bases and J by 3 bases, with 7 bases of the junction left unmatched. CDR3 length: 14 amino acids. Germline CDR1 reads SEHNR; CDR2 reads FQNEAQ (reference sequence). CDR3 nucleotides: TGTGCCAGCAGCCGGGTTGGGGGGGGCTACGAGCAGTACTTC. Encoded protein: CASSRVGGGYEQYF.

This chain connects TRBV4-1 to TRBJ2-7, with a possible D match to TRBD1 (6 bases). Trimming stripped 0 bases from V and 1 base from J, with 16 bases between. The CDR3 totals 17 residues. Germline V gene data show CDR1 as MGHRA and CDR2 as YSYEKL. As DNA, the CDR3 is TGCGCCAGCAGCCAAGAAGGAGGAGGCGGACAGTCCTACGAGCAGTACTTC. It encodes CASSQEGGGGQSYEQYF.

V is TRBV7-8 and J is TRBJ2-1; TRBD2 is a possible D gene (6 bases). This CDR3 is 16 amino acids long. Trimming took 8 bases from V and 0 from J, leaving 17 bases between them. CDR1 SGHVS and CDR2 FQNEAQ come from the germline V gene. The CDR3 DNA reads TGTGCCAGCGGACCCGGGGCGGGGAGCTCCTACAATGAGCAGTTCTTC. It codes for CASGPGAGSSYNEQFF.

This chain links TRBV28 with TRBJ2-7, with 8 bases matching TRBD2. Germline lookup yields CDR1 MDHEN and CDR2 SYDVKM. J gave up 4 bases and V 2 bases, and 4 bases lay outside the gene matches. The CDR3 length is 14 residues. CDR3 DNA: TGTGCCAGCAGTTTACCGGGGGGGCCTTACGAGCAGTACTTC. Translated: CASSLPGGPYEQYF.

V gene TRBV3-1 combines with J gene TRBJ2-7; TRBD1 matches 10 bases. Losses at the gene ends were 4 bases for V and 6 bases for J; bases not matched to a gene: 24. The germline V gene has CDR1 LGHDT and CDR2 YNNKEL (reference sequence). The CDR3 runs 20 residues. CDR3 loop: CASSPRPGTGVQSGASEQYF. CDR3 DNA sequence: TGTGCCAGCAGCCCCCGCCCCGGGACAGGGGTACAAAGCGGGGCGTCCGAGCAGTACTTC.

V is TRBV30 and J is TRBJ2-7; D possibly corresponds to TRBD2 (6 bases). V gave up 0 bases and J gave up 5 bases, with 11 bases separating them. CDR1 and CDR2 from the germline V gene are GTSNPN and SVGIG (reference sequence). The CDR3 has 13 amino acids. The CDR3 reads CAWSVARGDEQYF. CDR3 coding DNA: TGTGCCTGGAGTGTAGCGCGGGGCGACGAGCAGTACTTC.

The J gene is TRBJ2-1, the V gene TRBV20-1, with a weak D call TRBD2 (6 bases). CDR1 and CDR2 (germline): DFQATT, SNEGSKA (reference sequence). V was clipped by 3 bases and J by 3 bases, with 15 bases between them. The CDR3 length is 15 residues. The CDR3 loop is CSASQDYLNYNEQFF. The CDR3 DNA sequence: TGCAGTGCTAGCCAGGACTACCTAAACTACAATGAGCAGTTCTTC.

The CDR3 loop reads CASSGQGGWTYEQYF. DNA for the CDR3: TGCGCCAGCAGCGGGCAGGGTGGGTGGACCTACGAGCAGTACTTC. The V and J genes are TRBV4-1 and TRBJ2-7, with TRBD1 as a possible D gene (5 bases). Germline CDR1 and CDR2: MGHRA and YSYEKL. The CDR3 runs 15 residues. The V end lost 5 bases, the J end lost 2 bases, and 16 bases lay between the germline ends.

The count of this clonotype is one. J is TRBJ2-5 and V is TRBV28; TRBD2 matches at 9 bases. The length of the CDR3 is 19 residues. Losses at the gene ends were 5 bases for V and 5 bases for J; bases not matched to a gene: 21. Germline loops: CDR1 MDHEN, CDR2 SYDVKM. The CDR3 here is CASSARSGSVAGGGETQYF. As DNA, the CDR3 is TGTGCCAGCAGTGCTAGGTCAGGGTCGGTCGCGGGAGGGGGTGAGACCCAGTACTTC. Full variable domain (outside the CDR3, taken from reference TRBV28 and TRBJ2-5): DVKVTQSSRYLVKRTGEKVFLECVQDMDHENMFWYRQDPGLGLRLIYFSYDVKMKEKGDIPEGYSVSREKKERFSLILESASTNQTSMYLCASSARSGSVAGGGETQYFGPGTRLLVL.

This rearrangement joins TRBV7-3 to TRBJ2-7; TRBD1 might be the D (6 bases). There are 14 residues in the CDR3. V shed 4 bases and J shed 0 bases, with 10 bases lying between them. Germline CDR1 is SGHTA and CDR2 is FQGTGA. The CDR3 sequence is CASSSYRDSYEQYF. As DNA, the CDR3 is TGTGCCAGCAGCTCTTACAGGGACTCCTACGAGCAGTACTTC. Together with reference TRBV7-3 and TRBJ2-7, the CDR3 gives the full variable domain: GAGVSQTPSNKVTEKGKYVELRCDPISGHTALYWYRQSLGQGPEFLIYFQGTGAADDSGLPNDRFFAVRPEGSVSTLKIQRTERGDSAVYLCASSSYRDSYEQYFGPGTRLTVT.

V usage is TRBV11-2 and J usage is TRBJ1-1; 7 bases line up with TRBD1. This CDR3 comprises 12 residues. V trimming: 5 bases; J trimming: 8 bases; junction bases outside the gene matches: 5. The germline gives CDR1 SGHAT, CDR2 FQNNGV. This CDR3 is CASSPGGIEAFF. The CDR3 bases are TGTGCCAGCAGCCCAGGGGGAATAGAAGCTTTCTTT.

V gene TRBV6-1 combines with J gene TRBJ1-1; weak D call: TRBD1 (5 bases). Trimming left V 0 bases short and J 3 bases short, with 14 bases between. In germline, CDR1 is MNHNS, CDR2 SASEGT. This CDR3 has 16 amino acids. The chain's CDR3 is CASSEAFTGKHTEAFF. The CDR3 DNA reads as TGTGCCAGCAGTGAAGCGTTTACAGGAAAACACACTGAAGCTTTCTTT.

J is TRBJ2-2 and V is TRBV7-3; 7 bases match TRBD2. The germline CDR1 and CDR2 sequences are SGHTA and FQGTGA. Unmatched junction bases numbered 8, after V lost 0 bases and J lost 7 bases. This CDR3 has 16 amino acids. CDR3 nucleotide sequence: TGTGCCAGCAGCTTAACTGGCGGGAGTCGGGACGGGGAGCTGTTTTTT. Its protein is CASSLTGGSRDGELFF.

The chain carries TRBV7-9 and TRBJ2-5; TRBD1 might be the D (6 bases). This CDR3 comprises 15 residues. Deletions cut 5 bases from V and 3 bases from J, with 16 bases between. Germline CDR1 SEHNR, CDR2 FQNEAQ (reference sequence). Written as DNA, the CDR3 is TGTGCCAGCAGCGGTACAACTTACAGGGAAGAGACCCAGTACTTC. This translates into CASSGTTYREETQYF.

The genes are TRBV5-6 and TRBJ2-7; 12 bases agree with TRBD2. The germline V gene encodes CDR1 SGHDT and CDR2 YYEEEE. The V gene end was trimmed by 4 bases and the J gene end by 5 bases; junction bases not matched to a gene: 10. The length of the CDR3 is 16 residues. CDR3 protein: CASSTGRTSGTHEQYF. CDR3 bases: TGTGCCAGCAGCACGGGCCGGACTAGCGGGACGCACGAGCAGTACTTC.

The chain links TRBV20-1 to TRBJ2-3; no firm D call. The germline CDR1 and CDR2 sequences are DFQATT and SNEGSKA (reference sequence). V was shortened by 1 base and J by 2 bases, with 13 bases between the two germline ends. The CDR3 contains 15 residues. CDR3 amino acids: CSARALGSNTDTQYF. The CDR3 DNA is TGCAGTGCTAGAGCTTTAGGCTCCAACACAGATACGCAGTATTTT.

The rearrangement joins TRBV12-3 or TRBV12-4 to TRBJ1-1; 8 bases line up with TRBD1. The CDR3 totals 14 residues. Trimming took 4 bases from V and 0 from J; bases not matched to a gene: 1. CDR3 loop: CASSWTGLNTEAFF. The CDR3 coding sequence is TGTGCCAGCAGTTGGACAGGGCTGAACACTGAAGCTTTCTTT.

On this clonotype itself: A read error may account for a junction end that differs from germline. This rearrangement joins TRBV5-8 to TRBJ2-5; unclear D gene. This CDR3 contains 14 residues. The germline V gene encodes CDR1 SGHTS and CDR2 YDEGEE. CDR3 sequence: CASSFTQLQESQYF. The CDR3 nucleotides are TGTGCCAGCAGCTTTACGCAGCTTCAAGAGTCCCAGTACTTC.

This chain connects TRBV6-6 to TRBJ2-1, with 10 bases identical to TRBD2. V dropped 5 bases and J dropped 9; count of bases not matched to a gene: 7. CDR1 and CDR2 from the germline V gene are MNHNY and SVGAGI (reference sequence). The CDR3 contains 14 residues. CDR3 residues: CASSTSGTAGEQFF. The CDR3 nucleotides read TGTGCCAGCAGTACTAGCGGGACAGCGGGTGAGCAGTTCTTC.

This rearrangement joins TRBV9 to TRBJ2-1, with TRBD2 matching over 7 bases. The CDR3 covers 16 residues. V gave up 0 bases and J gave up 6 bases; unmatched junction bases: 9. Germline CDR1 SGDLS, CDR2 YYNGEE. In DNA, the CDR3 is TGTGCCAGCAGCGTAGAGGGCGGGAGCTGGGGCAATGAGCAGTTCTTC. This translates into CASSVEGGSWGNEQFF.

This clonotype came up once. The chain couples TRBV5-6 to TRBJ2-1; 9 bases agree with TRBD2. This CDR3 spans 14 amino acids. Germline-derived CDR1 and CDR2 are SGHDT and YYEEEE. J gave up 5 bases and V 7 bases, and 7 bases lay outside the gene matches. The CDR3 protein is CASFERGENNEQFF. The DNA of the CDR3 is TGTGCCAGCTTCGAGCGGGGGGAAAACAATGAGCAGTTCTTC.

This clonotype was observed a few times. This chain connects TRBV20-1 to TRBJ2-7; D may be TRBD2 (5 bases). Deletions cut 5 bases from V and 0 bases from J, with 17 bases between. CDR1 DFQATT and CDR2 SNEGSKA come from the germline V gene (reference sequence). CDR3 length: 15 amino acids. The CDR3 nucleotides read TGCAGTGCTTCCAGCGGTGTTGGGAGCTCCTACGAGCAGTACTTC. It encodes CSASSGVGSSYEQYF.

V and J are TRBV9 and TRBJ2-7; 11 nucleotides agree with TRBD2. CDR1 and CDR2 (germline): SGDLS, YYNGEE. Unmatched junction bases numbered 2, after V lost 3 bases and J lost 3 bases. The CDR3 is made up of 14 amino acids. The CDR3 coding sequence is TGTGCCAGCAGCGCGGGACTAGCGGACTACGAGCAGTACTTC. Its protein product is CASSAGLADYEQYF.

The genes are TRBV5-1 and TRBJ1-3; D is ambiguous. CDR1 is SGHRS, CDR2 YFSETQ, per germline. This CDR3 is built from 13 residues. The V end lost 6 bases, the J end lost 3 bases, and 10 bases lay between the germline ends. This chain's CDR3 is CASKPENGNTIYF. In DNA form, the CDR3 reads TGCGCCAGCAAGCCGGAAAATGGAAACACCATATATTTT.

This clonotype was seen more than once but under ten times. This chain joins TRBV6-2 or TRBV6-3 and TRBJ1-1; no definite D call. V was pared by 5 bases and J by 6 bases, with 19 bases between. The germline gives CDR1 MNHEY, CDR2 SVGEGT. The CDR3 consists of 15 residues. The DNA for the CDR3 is TGTGCCAGCAGTCTATTTGGCCCCGCCGGGGCTGAAGCTTTCTTT. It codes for CASSLFGPAGAEAFF.

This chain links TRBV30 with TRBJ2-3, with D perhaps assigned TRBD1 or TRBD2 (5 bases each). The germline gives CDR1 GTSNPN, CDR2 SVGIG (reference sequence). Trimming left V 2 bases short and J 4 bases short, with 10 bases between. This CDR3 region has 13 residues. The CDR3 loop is CAWSRDDADTQYF. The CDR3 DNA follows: TGTGCCTGGAGTAGGGACGACGCAGATACGCAGTATTTT.

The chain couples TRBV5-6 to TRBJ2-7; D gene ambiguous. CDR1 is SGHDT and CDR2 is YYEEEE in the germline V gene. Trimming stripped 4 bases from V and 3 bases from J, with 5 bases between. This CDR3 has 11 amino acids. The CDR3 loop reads CASSGNYEQYF. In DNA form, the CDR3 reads TGTGCCAGCAGCGGGAACTACGAGCAGTACTTC.